The 19 T cell receptor beta chains below all came from one sample that was sequenced in a study of T cells in Graves' hyperthyroidism and ophthalmopathy. RNA transcripts gave rise to amplified TCR beta CDR3 regions. The HTBI set primed first-round TCR CDR3 RT-PCR. TCRdb ran MiXCR on the multiplex PCR reads and lists one entry per CDR3 protein. The sample lists hundreds of thousands of distinct CDR3 sequences; 12% to 15% were seen once. The sequenced sample consisted of blood. These receptors were taken from a woman aged 18-29 years with Graves' hyperthyroidism.

The sample holds many counts of this clonotype. The chain joins TRBV7-3 to TRBJ2-2, with D possibly matching TRBD1 (7 bases). Trimming took 5 bases from V and 2 from J, leaving 15 bases between them. The CDR3 consists of 16 residues. The germline V gene encodes CDR1 SGHTA and CDR2 FQGTGA. The CDR3 coding sequence is TGTGCCAGCAGCCCCCGACAGGGAGGTAACACCGGGGAGCTGTTTTTT. Translating gives CASSPRQGGNTGELFF.

There are a few counts of this clonotype. The chain links TRBV18 to TRBJ1-1; a weak D match, TRBD1 (5 bases). The length of the CDR3 is 17 residues. Trimming cost V 3 bases and J 5 bases, with 22 bases left between them. CDR1 is KGHSH and CDR2 is LQKENI in the germline V gene. CDR3 sequence (DNA): TGTGCCAGCTCACCCGTAATCAGATACAAGGGGCGGACTGAAGCTTTCTTT. It encodes CASSPVIRYKGRTEAFF.

This clonotype was detected many times. This chain's CDR3 is CASSRPASGDYEQYF. CDR3 sequence (DNA): TGTGCCAGCAGCCGGCCGGCTAGCGGGGACTACGAGCAGTACTTC. The rearrangement joins TRBV6-1 to TRBJ2-7; 9 bases are shared with TRBD2. V lost 6 bases, J lost 3 bases, and 9 bases stayed unmatched. The CDR3 sequence is 15 residues long. Germline V gene sequence: CDR1 MNHNS, CDR2 SASEGT.

This clonotype appeared a few times. This chain joins TRBV15 and TRBJ1-1, with 7 bases that match TRBD1. The CDR3 is 15 residues long. V shed 2 bases and J 5 bases; nucleotides not matched to a gene: 8. Germline CDR1 LNHNV, CDR2 YYDKDF (reference sequence). The CDR3 sequence is CATSRRDSWDTEAFF. CDR3 DNA sequence: TGTGCCACCAGCAGACGGGACAGTTGGGATACTGAAGCTTTCTTT.

There are many counts of this clonotype. The chain recombines TRBV18 with TRBJ2-5, with 7 bases fitting TRBD1. The CDR3 covers 13 residues. The V segment lost 6 bases and the J segment 1 base; nucleotides outside the gene matches: 2. Germline-derived CDR1 and CDR2 are KGHSH and LQKENI. The CDR3 protein is CASSTGLQETQYF. The CDR3 nucleotides read TGTGCCAGCTCGACAGGGCTCCAAGAGACCCAGTACTTC.

The genes are TRBV2 and TRBJ2-3, with 7 bases matching TRBD2. The CDR3 runs 14 residues. Germline V gene sequence: CDR1 SNHLY, CDR2 FYNNEI. Unmatched junction bases numbered 8, after V lost 10 bases and J lost 1 base. The DNA for the CDR3 is TGTGCCACCTTACTAGCGCCAGGCACAGATACGCAGTATTTT. This encodes CATLLAPGTDTQYF. The whole variable domain, filled in from reference TRBV2 and TRBJ2-3, reads EPEVTQTPSHQVTQMGQEVILRCVPISNHLYFYWYRQILGQKVEFLVSFYNNEISEKSEIFDDQFSVERPDGSNFTLKIRSTKLEDSAMYFCATLLAPGTDTQYFGPGTRLTVL.

V and J are TRBV19 and TRBJ2-1; D is unresolved. V lost 2 bases and J lost 0, with 8 bases in between. The CDR3 has 15 amino acids. Per the germline V gene, CDR1 is LNHDA and CDR2 is SQIVND (reference sequence). CDR3 amino acids: CASSILGSSYNEQFF. The CDR3, as DNA: TGTGCCAGTAGTATATTGGGAAGCTCCTACAATGAGCAGTTCTTC.

This clonotype was seen many times. This sequence joins TRBV3-1 and TRBJ2-5; D unclear. CDR1 and CDR2 (germline): LGHDT, YNNKEL (reference sequence). V was shortened by 4 bases and J by 5 bases, with 8 bases between the two germline ends. The CDR3 has 12 amino acids. The CDR3 protein is CASSLQAETQYF. In DNA, the CDR3 is TGTGCCAGCAGCCTCCAGGCGGAGACCCAGTACTTC.

The table lists this clonotype with many counts. The CDR3 loop reads CAWSVSRGQFF. Written as DNA, the CDR3 is TGTGCCTGGAGTGTATCTAGGGGGCAGTTCTTC. J is TRBJ2-1 and V is TRBV30; TRBD1 is a possible D gene (5 bases). This CDR3 is 11 amino acids long. The V end lost 0 bases, the J end lost 12 bases, and 9 bases lay between the germline ends. Germline CDR1 GTSNPN, CDR2 SVGIG (reference sequence).

This clonotype was detected ten times or more. The V call is TRBV4-2, the J call TRBJ2-5; 12 nucleotides match TRBD1. CDR3 length: 16 amino acids. With V trimmed by 3 bases and J by 4 bases, 6 bases remained unmatched. Germline V gene data show CDR1 as LGHNA and CDR2 as YNFKEQ. The CDR3 DNA follows: TGTGCCAGCAGCCAGGCGGGACAGGGGGCAGGAGAGACCCAGTACTTC. It yields the protein CASSQAGQGAGETQYF.

The V gene is TRBV7-7, the J gene TRBJ2-5; D uncertain. The V gene's germline CDR1 is SSHAT and CDR2 FNYEAQ (reference sequence). V was clipped by 5 bases and J by 3 bases, with 16 bases between them. The CDR3 is made up of 15 amino acids. DNA for the CDR3: TGTGCCAGCAGCCCTAATTCAGGAAATGAAGAGACCCAGTACTTC. Amino acids: CASSPNSGNEETQYF.

The rearrangement uses TRBV15 and TRBJ2-7, with 7 bases identical to TRBD1. The junction had 6 bases not matched to a gene; V was cut back by 5 bases and J by 2 bases. CDR3 length: 14 residues. In germline, CDR1 is LNHNV, CDR2 YYDKDF (reference sequence). The CDR3 DNA sequence: TGTGCCACCAGCGAAAACAGGGGCCCCTACGAGCAGTACTTC. Protein sequence: CATSENRGPYEQYF.

This clonotype came up a few times. The V and J genes are TRBV12-3 or TRBV12-4 and TRBJ2-5; D is unresolved. There are 13 residues in the CDR3. V dropped 5 bases and J dropped 5 bases, with 12 bases sitting between them. CDR3 amino acids: CASSGVVLETQYF. The CDR3 nucleotides read TGTGCCAGCAGTGGCGTGGTGCTCGAGACCCAGTACTTC.

The table lists this clonotype with a few counts. This chain uses TRBV7-9 with TRBJ2-7, with TRBD2 matching 10 bases. The V gene end was trimmed by 5 bases and the J gene end by 2 bases; junction bases not matched to a gene: 15. The germline V gene has CDR1 SEHNR and CDR2 FQNEAQ (reference sequence). CDR3 length: 18 amino acids. The CDR3 is CASSPHGLAEFSTYEQYF. The CDR3 DNA reads as TGTGCCAGCAGCCCTCACGGACTAGCGGAGTTCTCAACCTACGAGCAGTACTTC.

In its sample, this clonotype was seen many times. The V and J genes are TRBV3-1 and TRBJ1-3, with D unclear. Germline V gene lookup returns CDR1 LGHDT and CDR2 YNNKEL (reference sequence). The CDR3 consists of 13 residues. The ends were cut back, 6 bases at V and 1 base at J, with 7 bases in the middle. CDR3 coding DNA: TGTGCCAGCAGTGCGGCGTCTGGAAACACCATATATTTT. This sequence encodes CASSAASGNTIYF.

The chain combines TRBV24-1 with TRBJ2-1, with 7 nucleotides matching TRBD1. The trim removed 5 bases at V and 3 bases at J, leaving 9 bases unmatched. Germline CDR1 is KGHDR and CDR2 is SFDVKD. The CDR3 is 16 amino acids. CDR3 sequence: CATSAAAGTDYNEQFF. For the CDR3, the DNA is TGTGCCACCAGTGCCGCCGCCGGGACAGACTACAATGAGCAGTTCTTC.

The chain is built from TRBV3-1 and TRBJ2-5; tentative D call: TRBD1 (6 bases). Germline V gives CDR1 LGHDT, CDR2 YNNKEL (reference sequence). V lost 3 bases to trimming and J lost 3 bases, with 11 bases between them. CDR3 length equals 14 residues. The CDR3 DNA is TGTGCCAGCAGCCAGGATTACAGGGAAGAGACCCAGTACTTC. It yields the protein CASSQDYREETQYF.

This clonotype has ten or more counts. V gene TRBV20-1 combines with J gene TRBJ2-3; D is perhaps TRBD2 (5 bases). V shed 4 bases and J shed 0 bases, with 11 bases lying between them. Germline lookup yields CDR1 DFQATT and CDR2 SNEGSKA (reference sequence). The CDR3 totals 14 residues. The CDR3 reads CSAKPSMSTDTQYF. The CDR3 DNA reads as TGCAGTGCTAAACCTAGCATGAGCACAGATACGCAGTATTTT.

This clonotype was detected only a few times. A much more abundant neighbour one base away suggests this may be a read error. This chain uses TRBV2 with TRBJ2-5; D gene uncertain. The CDR3 extends over 14 amino acids. V shed 6 bases and J shed 3 bases, with 14 bases lying between them. Germline loops: CDR1 SNHLY, CDR2 FYNNEI. CDR3 loop: CASSQKSEKETQYF. As DNA, the CDR3 is TGTGCCAGCAGCCAAAAGAGCGAGAAAGAGACCCAGTACTTC.